A single sample gave rise to the 3 T cell receptor beta chains below, sequenced in a study of T cell repertoires in cytomegalovirus infection. These receptors' targets are unknown. TCRdb processed the reads anew with MiXCR; each CDR3 protein has one entry. The sample yields around 540,000 distinct CDR3 sequences, around a third seen once. The sequences come from cultured PBMCs, collected from culture after CMV antigen stimulation. All receptors derive from a human donor in good health (CMV status not recorded). Some clones in this sample may be carry-over from other donors' samples.

This sequence joins TRBV20-1 and TRBJ2-1; 9 nucleotides align to TRBD2. CDR3 length equals 14 residues. CDR1 is DFQATT, CDR2 SNEGSKA, per germline (reference sequence). The J segment lost 2 bases and the V segment lost 6 bases, leaving 5 bases of the junction unmatched. CDR3 amino acids: CSATTSGPYNEQFF. Written as DNA, the CDR3 is TGCAGTGCCACCACTAGCGGGCCCTACAATGAGCAGTTCTTC.

This clonotype occurred a few times. The V call is TRBV7-2, the J call TRBJ1-2; D is uncertain. The CDR3 is 14 residues long. V was pared by 1 base and J by 8 bases, with 14 bases between. CDR1 is SGHTA, CDR2 FQGNSA, per germline. The CDR3 loop is CASSLDGMVAGYTF. The CDR3 coding sequence is TGTGCCAGCAGCTTAGACGGGATGGTGGCCGGCTACACCTTC.

This clonotype was observed a few times. The V call is TRBV5-6, the J call TRBJ2-3, with D maybe TRBD1 (5 bases). Trimming removed 4 bases at V and 2 bases at J, with 11 bases between. The V gene's germline CDR1 is SGHDT and CDR2 YYEEEE. The CDR3 spans 14 residues. Here the CDR3 DNA reads TGTGCCAGCAGCATTCCAGGGAACACAGATACGCAGTATTTT. It codes for CASSIPGNTDTQYF.